Below are 25 T cell receptor beta chains sequenced from a single sample in a study of blood T cell repertoires in COVID-19. TCRdb's copy holds only in-frame clones and misses some; the assay was immunoSEQ multiplex PCR. The data show approximately 230,000 clones, about four fifths seen once. The sequenced sample was peripheral blood. The receptor source for this set is a man aged 80 or over with acute or convalescent COVID-19.

A few counts support this clone. The rearrangement uses TRBV25-1 and TRBJ1-1, with no clear D. There are 13 residues in the CDR3. Germline V gives CDR1 MGHDK, CDR2 SYGVNS. Trimming left V 3 bases short and J 11 bases short, with 16 bases between. The CDR3 DNA is TGTGCCAGCAGTGACTGGGCCTCTCCCGCGGCTTTCTTT. Protein sequence: CASSDWASPAAFF.

The chain joins TRBV6-2 or TRBV6-3 to TRBJ2-6; D is ambiguous. Trimming removed 0 bases from V and 12 bases from J, with 9 bases in between. CDR3 size: 13 residues. CDR1 is MNHEY, CDR2 SVGEGT, per germline. CDR3 sequence: CASSYSVILVLTF. In DNA form, the CDR3 reads TGTGCCAGCAGTTACTCTGTGATACTCGTCCTGACTTTC.

The chain uses TRBV11-2 and TRBJ1-5; unclear D gene. CDR3 length: 13 amino acids. Trimming cost V 3 bases and J 7 bases, with 10 bases left between them. Germline V lookup: CDR1 SGHAT, CDR2 FQNNGV. As DNA, the CDR3 is TGTGCCAGCAGCTTTGCCCTCCGGCAGCCCCAGCATTTT. Translation: CASSFALRQPQHF.

Only one count was recorded for this clone. The CDR3 reads CASRSGGREPYEQYF. CDR3 bases: TGCGCCAGCAGGAGCGGAGGGCGGGAGCCCTACGAGCAGTACTTC. The chain recombines TRBV4-1 with TRBJ2-7, with TRBD2 identical over 7 bases. V lost 6 bases to trimming and J lost 2 bases; unmatched junction nucleotides: 10. This CDR3 is 15 amino acids long. Germline CDR1 MGHRA, CDR2 YSYEKL.

J is TRBJ1-4 and V is TRBV6-5, with 7 bases lining up with TRBD1. Germline V gene data show CDR1 as MNHEY and CDR2 as SVGAGI. This CDR3 is built from 14 residues. Germline trimming cut 6 bases from V and 5 bases from J; bases unmatched to any gene: 6. The CDR3 protein is CASSLDRFNEKLFF. CDR3 DNA: TGTGCCAGCAGCCTGGACAGGTTCAATGAAAAACTGTTTTTT.

This CDR3 reads CASSVSQEDTEAFF. CDR3 nucleotide sequence: TGTGCCAGCAGCGTAAGCCAGGAGGACACTGAAGCTTTCTTT. The chain couples TRBV9 to TRBJ1-1; D unresolved. The germline V gene encodes CDR1 SGDLS and CDR2 YYNGEE. CDR3 length equals 14 residues. The ends were cut back, 1 base at V and 3 bases at J, with 10 bases in the middle.

This clone was recorded once. This chain connects TRBV6-1 to TRBJ2-4; the D is unclear. The CDR3 is 13 residues long. In germline, CDR1 is MNHNS, CDR2 SASEGT. With 0 bases removed from V and 6 bases from J, the gap between germline ends came to 6 bases. The CDR3 region is CASSEAPVNIQYF. Written as DNA, the CDR3 is TGTGCCAGCAGTGAAGCGCCGGTAAACATTCAGTACTTC.

The chain carries TRBV3-1 (or the pseudogene TRBV3-2) and TRBJ2-7; tentatively, D is TRBD2 (6 bases). This CDR3 is built from 14 residues. Looked up from germline, CDR1 is LGHDT and CDR2 is YNNKEL (reference sequence). V gave up 5 bases and J gave up 2 bases, with 13 bases separating them. CDR3 loop: CASSAPGLTYEQYF. The CDR3 coding sequence is TGTGCCAGCAGCGCCCCGGGACTTACCTACGAGCAGTACTTC.

The gene calls are TRBV11-1 and TRBJ2-2; D ambiguous. V lost 1 base to trimming and J lost 7 bases, with 13 bases between them. CDR1 is SGHAT and CDR2 is FQDESV in the germline V gene (reference sequence). This CDR3 is 15 amino acids long. The CDR3 sequence: CASSLGLPPVGELFF. CDR3 DNA sequence: TGTGCCAGCAGCTTAGGCCTACCCCCGGTCGGGGAGCTGTTTTTT.

The rearrangement joins TRBV7-2 to TRBJ2-3; 10 bases fit TRBD2. The CDR3 totals 18 residues. Per germline, CDR1 SGHTA and CDR2 FQGNSA. The junction had 11 bases not matched to a gene; V was cut back by 1 base and J by 4 bases. The CDR3 nucleotides read TGTGCCAGCAGCTTAGGAGTGAGAGGACTAGCGGACCCAGATACGCAGTATTTT. It specifies CASSLGVRGLADPDTQYF.

The chain employs TRBV6-5 and TRBJ2-2; no clear D gene. CDR3 length: 11 amino acids. The ends were cut back, 6 bases at V and 5 bases at J, with 4 bases in the middle. Germline V gene sequence: CDR1 MNHEY, CDR2 SVGAGI. CDR3 nucleotides: TGTGCCAGCAGCAGGACCGGGGAGCTGTTTTTT. Translating it yields CASSRTGELFF.

V gene TRBV7-2 combines with J gene TRBJ1-4; D is uncertain. CDR1 and CDR2 (germline): SGHTA, FQGNSA. The CDR3 has 14 amino acids. Trimming pared 1 base from V and 8 bases from J, leaving 11 bases between. CDR3 loop: CASSLVPVGEKLFF. The CDR3 DNA follows: TGTGCCAGCAGCTTAGTACCGGTCGGGGAAAAACTGTTTTTT.

CDR3 bases: TGTGCCATTCAGGGAAGGAACACTGAAGCTTTCTTT. It codes for CAIQGRNTEAFF. This rearrangement joins TRBV11-1 to TRBJ1-1, with D possibly TRBD1 on 5 matching bases. Between the trimmed V and J ends, which lost 10 bases and 1 base, there was a span of 10 bases. CDR1 is SGHAT and CDR2 is FQDESV in the germline V gene (reference sequence). This CDR3 is built from 12 residues.

The chain recombines TRBV27 with TRBJ1-1; D might be TRBD1 (6 bases). CDR3 length: 15 amino acids. Per germline, CDR1 MNHEY and CDR2 SMNVEV (reference sequence). V shed 7 bases and J shed 4 bases, with 19 bases lying between them. This CDR3 is CASNLAGAGSTEAFF. CDR3 bases: TGTGCCAGCAATCTGGCGGGGGCGGGTAGCACTGAAGCTTTCTTT.

This clone was detected a few times. V and J are TRBV21-1 and TRBJ2-5; the table gives TRBD1 as D, unverified against the DNA. TRBV21-1 is marked as a pseudogene. The CDR3 contains 15 residues. CDR3 DNA sequence: TGTGCCAGCAGCAACCCGGACAGGGACCAAGAGACCCAGTACTTC. This sequence encodes CASSNPDRDQETQYF.

The genes are TRBV19 and TRBJ1-2; D is ambiguous. Trimming cost V 9 bases and J 8 bases, with 22 bases left between them. The CDR3 is 14 residues long. Germline CDR1 and CDR2: LNHDA and SQIVND (reference sequence). The CDR3 loop reads CASYPREGRKGYTF. The CDR3 nucleotides are TGTGCCAGCTACCCTCGTGAGGGTCGTAAGGGCTACACCTTC.

The chain uses TRBV28 and TRBJ2-6; 11 nucleotides agree with TRBD1. V dropped 3 bases and J dropped 2; count of bases not matched to a gene: 3. This CDR3 is 17 amino acids long. The V gene's germline CDR1 is MDHEN and CDR2 SYDVKM. The CDR3: CASSLWGQGAGANVLTF. The CDR3 DNA reads TGTGCCAGCAGTTTGTGGGGACAGGGGGCTGGGGCCAACGTCCTGACTTTC. The whole variable domain, filled in from reference TRBV28 and TRBJ2-6, reads DVKVTQSSRYLVKRTGEKVFLECVQDMDHENMFWYRQDPGLGLRLIYFSYDVKMKEKGDIPEGYSVSREKKERFSLILESASTNQTSMYLCASSLWGQGAGANVLTFGAGSRLTVL.

The chain links TRBV27 to TRBJ1-2; TRBD1 matches at 9 bases. V gave up 4 bases and J gave up 3 bases; unmatched junction bases: 6. Looked up from germline, CDR1 is MNHEY and CDR2 is SMNVEV (reference sequence). This CDR3 has 15 residues. The CDR3 DNA reads as TGTGCCAGCAGTTCGTACAGGGGGCTGGACTATGGCTACACCTTC. Amino acids: CASSSYRGLDYGYTF.

V gene TRBV6-5 combines with J gene TRBJ2-2; D possibly corresponds to TRBD2 (6 bases). CDR3 length: 16 amino acids. The ends were cut back, 3 bases at V and 2 bases at J, with 13 bases in the middle. Germline CDR1 and CDR2: MNHEY and SVGAGI. CDR3 region: CASSYFAGTNTGELFF. The CDR3 DNA reads as TGTGCCAGCAGTTATTTCGCGGGGACTAACACCGGGGAGCTGTTTTTT.

The chain employs TRBV6-6 and TRBJ1-1; weak D call: TRBD1 (6 bases). Germline CDR1 and CDR2: MNHNY and SVGAGI (reference sequence). CDR3 length: 15 residues. Between the trimmed V and J ends, which lost 6 bases and 3 bases, there was a span of 17 bases. The CDR3 reads CASREQGPQYTEAFF. The DNA for the CDR3 is TGTGCCAGCAGGGAACAGGGTCCCCAGTACACTGAAGCTTTCTTT.

This clone was counted at least ten times. The chain is built from TRBV7-9 and TRBJ1-2, with TRBD1 matching 10 bases. CDR1 is SEHNR and CDR2 is FQNEAQ in the germline V gene (reference sequence). The trim removed 4 bases at V and 4 bases at J, leaving 3 bases unmatched. CDR3 length equals 14 residues. As DNA, the CDR3 is TGTGCCAGCAGCTCGGGACAGGGGAGCTATGGCTACACCTTC. It specifies CASSSGQGSYGYTF.

This chain connects TRBV7-9 to TRBJ1-2; D is possibly TRBD1 (5 bases). The germline V gene encodes CDR1 SEHNR and CDR2 FQNEAQ (reference sequence). The CDR3 consists of 15 residues. The V end lost 7 bases, the J end lost 4 bases, and 19 bases lay between the germline ends. CDR3 amino acids: CASTYGQGMAYGYTF. The DNA for the CDR3 is TGTGCCAGCACCTACGGGCAGGGTATGGCCTATGGCTACACCTTC.

The gene calls are TRBV19 and TRBJ2-3; perhaps TRBD2 as D (6 bases). The CDR3 spans 16 residues. The V gene's germline CDR1 is LNHDA and CDR2 SQIVND (reference sequence). Trimming left V 4 bases short and J 4 bases short, with 18 bases between. DNA for the CDR3: TGTGCCAGTAGTACCCCGGCCCTAGCGAGGTCAGATACGCAGTATTTT. It yields the protein CASSTPALARSDTQYF.

The chain couples TRBV6-5 to TRBJ1-6; D might be TRBD1 (6 bases). V shed 5 bases and J shed 6 bases, with 11 bases lying between them. CDR1 MNHEY and CDR2 SVGAGI come from the germline V gene. The CDR3 has 14 amino acids. The CDR3 sequence: CASSHHRANSPLHF. In DNA form, the CDR3 reads TGTGCCAGCAGTCACCACAGGGCTAATTCACCCCTCCACTTT.

This chain joins TRBV5-4 and TRBJ2-2; the match to TRBD1 covers 9 bases. Losses at the gene ends were 3 bases for V and 5 bases for J; bases not matched to a gene: 5. Germline CDR1 SGHNT, CDR2 YYREEE (reference sequence). This CDR3 has 15 residues. This CDR3 is CASSSGTGYTGELFF. Here the CDR3 DNA reads TGTGCCAGCAGCTCCGGGACAGGGTATACCGGGGAGCTGTTTTTT.